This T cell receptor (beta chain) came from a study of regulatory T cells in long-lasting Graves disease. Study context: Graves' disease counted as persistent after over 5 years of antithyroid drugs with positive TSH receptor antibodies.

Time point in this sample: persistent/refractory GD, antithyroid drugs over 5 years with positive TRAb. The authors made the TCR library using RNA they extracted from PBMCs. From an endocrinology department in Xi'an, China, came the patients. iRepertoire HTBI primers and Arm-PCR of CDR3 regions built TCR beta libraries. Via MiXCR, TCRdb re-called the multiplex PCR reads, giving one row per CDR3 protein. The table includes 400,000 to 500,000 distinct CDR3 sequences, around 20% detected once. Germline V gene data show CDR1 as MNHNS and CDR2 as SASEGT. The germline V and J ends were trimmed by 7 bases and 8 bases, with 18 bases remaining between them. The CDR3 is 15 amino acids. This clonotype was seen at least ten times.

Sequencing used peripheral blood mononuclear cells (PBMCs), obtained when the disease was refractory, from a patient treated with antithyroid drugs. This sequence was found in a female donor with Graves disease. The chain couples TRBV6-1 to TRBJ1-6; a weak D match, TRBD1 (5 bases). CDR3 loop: CASNKGQAGDSPLHF. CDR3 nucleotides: TGTGCCAGCAATAAGGGCCAAGCGGGGGATTCACCCCTCCACTTT.